The 28 T cell receptor beta chains in this list originate from one sample, sequenced in a study of blood T cell repertoires in COVID-19. Clones were read by immunoSEQ multiplex PCR, and TCRdb kept only the in-frame ones, dropping some. The data contain 270,000 or so clones, roughly 84% of them seen just once; the ten biggest clones take up under 3.5%. The sequenced sample was peripheral blood. The receptors shown here come from a woman between 18 and 30 years old with acute or convalescent COVID-19.

The chain uses TRBV2 and TRBJ2-1; 14 nucleotides agree with TRBD2. CDR1 is SNHLY and CDR2 is FYNNEI in the germline V gene. The CDR3 runs to 16 residues. The ends lost 3 bases at V and 9 bases at J; junction bases unmatched: 7. CDR3 in amino acids: CASSEEGLAGVGEQFF. The CDR3 nucleotides read TGTGCCAGCAGTGAGGAGGGACTAGCGGGAGTCGGTGAGCAGTTCTTC.

This sequence joins TRBV2 and TRBJ2-7; 9 bases map to TRBD1. The germline V gene has CDR1 SNHLY and CDR2 FYNNEI. V dropped 7 bases and J dropped 4; count of bases not matched to a gene: 5. The CDR3 length is 13 residues. CDR3 amino acids: CASNEQGAYEQYF. The CDR3 DNA reads TGTGCCAGCAACGAACAGGGGGCTTACGAGCAGTACTTC.

The chain links TRBV21-1 to TRBJ2-7; the DNA was not used to check the table's D call, TRBD2. TRBV21-1 is a recognized pseudogene. This CDR3 spans 17 amino acids. The CDR3 DNA is TGTGCCAGCAGCCCCGGTAGGAGCGGGTGCCCCCCCTACGAGCAGTACTTC. Protein product: CASSPGRSGCPPYEQYF.

The chain has TRBV5-1 and TRBJ2-6; D not certain. V was shortened by 4 bases and J by 2 bases, with 13 bases between the two germline ends. Germline V gives CDR1 SGHRS, CDR2 YFSETQ. The CDR3 is 16 residues long. Here the CDR3 reads CASSVQATPGANVLTF. The CDR3 DNA sequence: TGCGCCAGCAGCGTCCAAGCCACTCCTGGGGCCAACGTCCTGACTTTC.

The rearrangement uses TRBV15 and TRBJ2-5; 11 nucleotides agree with TRBD1. Germline CDR1 reads LNHNV; CDR2 reads YYDKDF (reference sequence). CDR3 length: 15 residues. With 0 bases clipped from V and 5 bases from J, the junction kept 2 bases outside the gene matches. The CDR3 sequence: CATSRDRTGGETQYF. Here the CDR3 DNA reads TGTGCCACCAGCAGAGATAGGACAGGGGGCGAGACCCAGTACTTC.

The chain employs TRBV3-1 (or the pseudogene TRBV3-2) and TRBJ1-1; a possible D gene is TRBD1 (6 bases). This CDR3 region has 16 residues. Trimming removed 1 base from V and 7 bases from J, with 19 bases in between. Per the germline V gene, CDR1 is LGHDT and CDR2 is YNNKEL (reference sequence). CDR3 protein: CASSQGFGTTINEAFF. The CDR3, as DNA: TGTGCCAGCAGCCAAGGGTTCGGGACAACTATCAATGAAGCTTTCTTT.

The rearrangement links TRBV3-1 (or the pseudogene TRBV3-2) to TRBJ2-5; TRBD2 aligns across 11 bases. Losses at the gene ends were 4 bases for V and 2 bases for J; bases not matched to a gene: 3. This CDR3 has 15 residues. CDR1 is LGHDT, CDR2 YNNKEL, per germline (reference sequence). The CDR3 nucleotides read TGTGCCAGCAGCCGAGGGACTAGCGGACAAGAGACCCAGTACTTC. Amino acid sequence: CASSRGTSGQETQYF.

This clone was seen only once. The CDR3 DNA follows: TGCAGTGCTGGGACAGAGTTTTTT. Translated: CSAGTEFF. The chain joins TRBV20-1 to TRBJ1-4; 7 bases align to TRBD1. Unmatched junction bases numbered 1, after V lost 5 bases and J lost 16 bases. The CDR3 sequence is 8 residues long. Germline V gives CDR1 DFQATT, CDR2 SNEGSKA (reference sequence).

There are a few counts of this clone. The chain employs TRBV28 and TRBJ1-2, with 7 positions matching TRBD1. The CDR3 totals 18 residues. Germline-derived CDR1 and CDR2 are MDHEN and SYDVKM. Trimming cost V 2 bases and J 0 bases; bases outside gene matches: 12. The DNA for the CDR3 is TGTGCCAGCAGTTTAGCTGGAGGCCCAGGGGGTTCTAACTATGGCTACACCTTC. Translation gives CASSLAGGPGGSNYGYTF.

Here the CDR3 reads CASSLEGQVNSPLHF. CDR3 in DNA: TGCGCCAGCAGCTTGGAGGGGCAGGTTAATTCACCCCTCCACTTT. The chain links TRBV5-1 to TRBJ1-6, with D possibly matching TRBD1 (5 bases). This CDR3 is 15 amino acids long. The germline V gene encodes CDR1 SGHRS and CDR2 YFSETQ. V lost 0 bases and J 6 bases, leaving 10 bases between the germline ends.

To note about this clone: At one end the junction does not follow the germline gene, possibly because of a read error. CDR3 in amino acids: CASSQDSADTQYF. As DNA, the CDR3 is TGTGCTAGCAGCCAGGACAGTGCAGATACGCAGTATTTT. The chain combines TRBV7-7 with TRBJ2-3, with D tentatively TRBD1 (6 bases). The CDR3 loop spans 13 amino acids. Germline CDR1 is SSHAT and CDR2 is FNYEAQ (reference sequence).

The CDR3 DNA reads as TGTGCCAGCAGTTTCAGGCGGGACTCTAGCACAGATACGCAGTATTTT. This encodes CASSFRRDSSTDTQYF. J is TRBJ2-3 and V is TRBV2, with a possible D match to TRBD2 (6 bases). Germline values: CDR1 SNHLY, CDR2 FYNNEI. The V gene lost 5 bases and the J gene lost 0 bases, with 15 bases spanning the gap. The CDR3 runs to 16 residues.

V is TRBV12-3 or TRBV12-4 and J is TRBJ1-1, with D tentatively TRBD1 (5 bases). The CDR3 contains 12 residues. Trimming removed 3 bases from V and 11 bases from J, with 13 bases in between. CDR3 bases: TGTGCCAGCAGTTTTCGGGGGTTTTCGGCTTTCTTT. The encoded protein is CASSFRGFSAFF.

This chain uses TRBV19 with TRBJ2-7; 8 nucleotides line up with TRBD1. The germline V gene has CDR1 LNHDA and CDR2 SQIVND (reference sequence). J lost 7 bases, V lost 5 bases, and 25 bases had no gene match. CDR3 length equals 19 residues. The CDR3 region is CASSSPRPGGGEGPMEQYF. As DNA, the CDR3 is TGTGCCAGTAGTTCCCCCCGCCCAGGGGGCGGGGAAGGGCCCATGGAGCAGTACTTC.

As DNA, the CDR3 is TGTGCCAGCAGCCAATCGCAGGGCAGGTCACCCCTCCACTTT. It codes for CASSQSQGRSPLHF. The chain employs TRBV28 and TRBJ1-6; tentatively, D is TRBD1 (5 bases). Germline loops: CDR1 MDHEN, CDR2 SYDVKM. CDR3 length: 14 amino acids. The V gene lost 6 bases and the J gene lost 10 bases, with 16 bases spanning the gap. Looking up the rest from reference TRBV28 and TRBJ1-6 gives the full variable domain: DVKVTQSSRYLVKRTGEKVFLECVQDMDHENMFWYRQDPGLGLRLIYFSYDVKMKEKGDIPEGYSVSREKKERFSLILESASTNQTSMYLCASSQSQGRSPLHFGNGTRLTVT.

The chain employs TRBV27 and TRBJ2-1, with D tentatively TRBD1 (5 bases). The CDR3 has 13 amino acids. The V end lost 3 bases, the J end lost 9 bases, and 12 bases lay between the germline ends. CDR1 and CDR2 (germline): MNHEY, SMNVEV (reference sequence). The CDR3 nucleotides are TGTGCCAGCAGTTTTGGTGCAGGGCTTGAGCAGTTCTTC. Residues: CASSFGAGLEQFF.

This clone appeared once. V usage is TRBV7-2 and J usage is TRBJ2-7; TRBD1 is a possible D gene (7 bases). Germline assignment: CDR1 SGHTA and CDR2 FQGNSA. The CDR3 contains 17 residues. V dropped 1 base and J dropped 1 base, with 17 bases sitting between them. The CDR3 DNA is TGTGCCAGCAGCTTAGTTCATCAGGGGGGCGCGTCCTACGAGCAGTACTTC. Translated: CASSLVHQGGASYEQYF. The variable domain in full, completed from reference TRBV7-2 and TRBJ2-7, reads GAGVSQSPSNKVTEKGKDVELRCDPISGHTALYWYRQSLGQGLEFLIYFQGNSAPDKSGLPSDRFSAERTGGSVSTLTIQRTQQEDSAVYLCASSLVHQGGASYEQYFGPGTRLTVT.

The chain joins TRBV28 to TRBJ1-1; possible D gene TRBD1, 6 bases. Per the germline V gene, CDR1 is MDHEN and CDR2 is SYDVKM. This CDR3 spans 15 amino acids. The V end lost 3 bases, the J end lost 0 bases, and 11 bases lay between the germline ends. CDR3 DNA sequence: TGTGCCAGCAGTTTCTTGGACAGCTTGAACACTGAAGCTTTCTTT. Translation gives CASSFLDSLNTEAFF.

The chain combines TRBV12-3 or TRBV12-4 with TRBJ2-1; the D gene is possibly TRBD1 (5 bases). Trimming shortened V by 7 bases and J by 4 bases, and 11 bases separated the two germline ends. The CDR3 has 13 residues. The CDR3 DNA sequence: TGTGCCAGCAACCCCTCAGGGTACAATGAGCAGTTCTTC. It encodes CASNPSGYNEQFF.

The CDR3 protein is CASSQEWQGSQPQHF. The CDR3 region has the DNA TGCGCCAGCAGCCAAGAATGGCAGGGGAGTCAGCCCCAGCATTTT. The rearrangement links TRBV4-3 to TRBJ1-5, with a possible D match to TRBD1 (6 bases). The CDR3 is 15 amino acids. Germline-derived CDR1 and CDR2 are LGHNA and YSLEER. V shed 0 bases and J shed 6 bases, with 12 bases lying between them.

J is TRBJ1-1 and V is TRBV21-1; the D call TRBD1 from the table was never checked on the DNA. TRBV21-1 is a pseudogene. The CDR3 has 13 amino acids. The CDR3 bases are TGTGCCAGCAGCAAAGCTGGGGCCACTGAAGCTTTCTTT. Protein sequence: CASSKAGATEAFF.

This chain joins TRBV10-2 and TRBJ2-7, with 7 bases that match TRBD2. J was trimmed by 0 bases and V by 6 bases; bases with no gene match: 2. Germline-derived CDR1 and CDR2 are WSHSY and SAAADI. The CDR3 covers 13 residues. The DNA of the CDR3 is TGCGCCAGCAGCGGGAGGAACTCCTACGAGCAGTACTTC. It yields the protein CASSGRNSYEQYF.

Here the CDR3 reads CASSLGNRGLFETQYF. The CDR3 coding sequence is TGTGCCAGCAGCTTAGGAAACAGGGGGCTTTTTGAGACCCAGTACTTC. The chain combines TRBV7-8 with TRBJ2-5; the match to TRBD1 covers 9 bases. Trimming took 1 base from V and 5 from J; bases not matched to a gene: 8. The CDR3 runs 16 residues. CDR1 and CDR2 (germline): SGHVS, FQNEAQ.

For the CDR3, the DNA is TGTGCCAGCAGCCACCCGGATAGCGGGAGCTTCGAGCAGTTCTTC. It translates to CASSHPDSGSFEQFF. This chain uses TRBV3-1 (or the pseudogene TRBV3-2) with TRBJ2-1, with TRBD2 matching over 9 bases. Losses at the gene ends were 3 bases for V and 10 bases for J; bases not matched to a gene: 10. This CDR3 has 15 amino acids. Germline V CDR1 and CDR2: LGHDT, YNNKEL (reference sequence).

This clone was seen only once. The chain employs TRBV19 and TRBJ2-1; possibly TRBD2 for D (5 bases). The germline V gene has CDR1 LNHDA and CDR2 SQIVND (reference sequence). The CDR3 extends over 17 amino acids. V lost 4 bases, J lost 0 bases, and 16 bases lay in between. The CDR3 DNA sequence: TGTGCCAGTAGTAAGAGGGCGGGCGCAAGCTCCTACAATGAGCAGTTCTTC. Amino acids: CASSKRAGASSYNEQFF.

The CDR3 coding sequence is TGTGCCAGCAGTAGGCCGGGACTTATGAACACTGAAGCTTTCTTT. Encoded protein: CASSRPGLMNTEAFF. The J gene is TRBJ1-1, the V gene TRBV25-1, with D possibly matching TRBD1 (5 bases). In germline, CDR1 is MGHDK, CDR2 SYGVNS. V was shortened by 5 bases and J by 0 bases, with 13 bases between the two germline ends. The CDR3 sequence is 15 residues long.

The chain combines TRBV30 with TRBJ1-2, with D maybe TRBD1 (5 bases). V lost 0 bases and J 1 base, leaving 12 bases between the germline ends. The germline gives CDR1 GTSNPN, CDR2 SVGIG (reference sequence). The CDR3 contains 15 residues. The CDR3, as DNA: TGTGCCTGGAGTGTAGGGGCAGTTGTTAACTATGGCTACACCTTC. This encodes CAWSVGAVVNYGYTF.

The V gene is TRBV18, the J gene TRBJ1-1; D possibly corresponds to TRBD1 (5 bases). V was clipped by 2 bases and J by 4 bases, with 20 bases between them. Germline lookup yields CDR1 KGHSH and CDR2 LQKENI. The CDR3 runs to 17 residues. CDR3 nucleotide sequence: TGTGCCAGCTCACCAAGAGTCGCCGGGGCGGGAAGCACTGAAGCTTTCTTT. It codes for CASSPRVAGAGSTEAFF.